These 5 T cell receptor beta chains were sequenced from one sample in a study of Tregs in tolerant kidney transplant recipients. The protocol was immunoSEQ multiplex PCR, while the TCRdb copy is restricted to in-frame clones and leaves out a portion. This sample contains about 30,000 clones. The sequencing here drew on CD8+ T cells from blood, taken before the transplant. The receptors come from a human donor who received a combined kidney and bone marrow transplant.

In regard to this clone: The CDR3 end is not reached by the read, which stops 3 residues before it; the germline J gene fills it in. The V call is TRBV7-2, the J call TRBJ2-5, with TRBD1 matching 7 bases. Germline assignment: CDR1 SGHTA and CDR2 FQGNSA. The CDR3 loop spans 14 amino acids. Unmatched junction bases numbered 8, after V lost 5 bases and J lost 5 bases. The sequenced CDR3 bases are TGTGCCAGCAGCATCGACAGGGTGGTGGAGACC. This sequence encodes CASSIDRVVET. The entire CDR3 sequence reads CASSIDRVVETQYF.

A note on this clone: The read stops 3 residues short of the end of the CDR3; the missing end is completed from the germline J gene. This chain uses TRBV6-2 or TRBV6-3 with TRBJ2-7; 9 bases line up with TRBD1. The CDR3 covers 16 residues. Germline V gene sequence: CDR1 MNHEY, CDR2 SVGEGT. J was trimmed by 4 bases and V by 0 bases; bases with no gene match: 7. The CDR3 DNA, read in part, is TGTGCCAGCAGTTACTCGGACAGGGGCGGCCCTTACGAG. Protein: CASSYSDRGGPYE. The whole CDR3 reads CASSYSDRGGPYEQYF.

As concerns this clone: The sequence runs out 3 residues before the end of the CDR3; the remainder is reconstructed from the germline J gene. The gene calls are TRBV5-5 and TRBJ2-1, with 7 nucleotides matching TRBD2. Losses at the gene ends were 7 bases for V and 8 bases for J; bases not matched to a gene: 9. Looked up from germline, CDR1 is SGHKS and CDR2 is YYEKEE (reference sequence). The CDR3 is 13 residues long. CDR3 DNA, as far as it was read: TGTGCCAGCGACGCACTAGCGTCGGATGAG. Translation gives CASDALASDE. The whole CDR3 sequence is CASDALASDEQFF.

As concerns this clone: The read terminates 3 residues before the CDR3 end, so the remaining end is supplied by the germline J gene. This chain connects TRBV29-1 to TRBJ2-7; D unresolved. Deletions cut 2 bases from V and 0 bases from J, with 8 bases between. Germline V gives CDR1 SQVTM, CDR2 ANQGSEA. The CDR3 has 13 residues. This chain's CDR3 is CSVENSFSYEQYF. The part of the CDR3 DNA that was read is TGCAGCGTTGAAAACAGCTTCTCCTACGAG.

Turning to this clone: The read gets to within 3 residues of the CDR3 end, and the germline J gene fills in the rest. The rearrangement joins TRBV7-8 to TRBJ2-1; 13 nucleotides line up with TRBD2. Trimming at V came to 2 bases and at J to 9 bases, leaving 4 bases not matched to a gene. This CDR3 contains 15 residues. The germline gives CDR1 SGHVS, CDR2 FQNEAQ. Partial CDR3 DNA: TGTGCCAGCAGCTTAACTAGCGGGAGGGCCGGTGAG. Amino acid sequence: CASSLTSGRAGE. The whole CDR3 reads CASSLTSGRAGEQFF.